This T cell receptor beta chain was captured in a study of glioma-infiltrating T cells. Whole-study context: Before surgery, glioma patients received dexamethasone for at most six days. Notes on the study in general: Only very few CDR3 sequences appeared in both tissue and blood. Non-neoplastic patients had below-expected tissue-blood divergence, while all gliomas exceeded expectation. Patients with low tissue-blood divergence carried a signature set of shared blood CDR3 motifs.

This clonotype was counted a few times. Its antigen is not identified. The germline CDR1 and CDR2 sequences are DFQATT and SNEGSKA (reference sequence). CDR3 length: 14 amino acids. Trimming took 4 bases from V and 7 from J, leaving 16 bases between them. TCR alpha and beta CDR3 regions were amplified from RNA using iRepertoire nested multiplex PCR. TCRdb called the multiplex PCR reads again in MiXCR, with one record for every CDR3 protein. The data contain 300,000 to 450,000 distinct CDR3 sequences, around 45% of them singletons. The TCR originated in a human donor with low-grade glioma or glioblastoma, undergoing nonglioma brain surgery, or in good health (not recorded which). V usage is TRBV20-1 and J usage is TRBJ1-4, with D tentatively TRBD1 (6 bases). Sequenced: glioma tissue, nonneoplastic brain tissue, or PBMCs (not recorded which). The CDR3 coding sequence is TGCAGTGCTACCCCGGGGGGGGCCGGTGAAAAACTGTTTTTT. Translated, it gives CSATPGGAGEKLFF.